The rows below give T cell receptor beta chains drawn from one sample of a study of shared clonotypes between healthy human individuals. The method was immunoSEQ multiplex PCR; TCRdb's version includes in-frame clones alone and lacks a portion of them. The table records 650,000 to 800,000 clones, roughly 94% of them present only once. The specimen was naive CD8+ T cells sorted from blood. The origin of the receptors is a young man in good health. The CDR3 runs from the conserved cysteine through the conserved F or W. D genes are given only for firm matches. Expanded clones get a size class; other rows say once, few or many, or leave the size out.

CDR3nt	CDR3aa	abundance	v_gene	j_gene	d_gene
TGTGCCAGCAGCTTGCGCGCCGGGGGCAATCAGCCCCAGCATTTT	CASSLRAGGNQPQHF	.	TRBV5-5	TRBJ1-5	.
TGTGCCAGTAGTACAGGGACGCTGCAGCATTTT	CASSTGTLQHF	.	TRBV19	TRBJ1-5	.
TGCGCCAGCAGCCAAGATGGTGTAAACGAGCAGTACTTC	CASSQDGVNEQYF	few	TRBV4-3	TRBJ2-7	.
TGCAGCGTTGTGGGTCGGTACTACGAGCAGTACTTC	CSVVGRYYEQYF	.	TRBV29-1	TRBJ2-7	.
TGTGCCAGCAGTGAATGGCTAGGGACTAGCGGGGTCTACGAGCAGTACTTC	CASSEWLGTSGVYEQYF	.	TRBV2	TRBJ2-7	TRBD2
TGTGCCATCAGTCCCACCGGACTCCTATACAATGAGCAGTTCTTC	CAISPTGLLYNEQFF	.	TRBV10-3	TRBJ2-1	.
TGCGCCAGCAGCCAACAACAGGGTGGCAATCAGCCCCAGCATTTT	CASSQQQGGNQPQHF	.	TRBV4-1	TRBJ1-5	.
TGTGCCAGCAGCGAGCAAGAGGCCTACGAGCAGTACTTC	CASSEQEAYEQYF	once	TRBV7-6	TRBJ2-7	.
TGTGCCAGCAGCACAGAGGTTCGGGACTTCCAAGAGACCCAGTACTTC	CASSTEVRDFQETQYF	.	TRBV7-9	TRBJ2-5	.
TGTGCCAGCAGCGTAGTCGGCGGACAAGAGACCCAGTACTTC	CASSVVGGQETQYF	.	TRBV9	TRBJ2-5	.
TGTGCCAGCAGACCCACAGGAATCCAAGAGACCCAGTACTTC	CASRPTGIQETQYF	.	TRBV13	TRBJ2-5	.
TGTGCCTCCCTTACCGGCCCTTCCCCTGAAGCTTTCTTT	CASLTGPSPEAFF	.	TRBV10-3	TRBJ1-1	.
TGTGCCAGCAGAACTACGGCGGGGAACACTGAAGCTTTCTTT	CASRTTAGNTEAFF	.	TRBV6-6	TRBJ1-1	.
TGTGCCAGCAGTCCGTATAATTCCAGCCCAGATACGCAGTATTTT	CASSPYNSSPDTQYF	.	TRBV6-5	TRBJ2-3	.
TGTGCCATCAGTGAGCTAGGGCTCAGCACAGATACGCAGTATTTT	CAISELGLSTDTQYF	.	TRBV10-3	TRBJ2-3	.
TGTGCCAGCAGCTTCTCTGCAATCTCCTACGAGCAGTACTTC	CASSFSAISYEQYF	.	TRBV13	TRBJ2-7	.
TGTGCCAGCTCACCGGGACACGCAACTAATGAAAAACTGTTTTTT	CASSPGHATNEKLFF	.	TRBV18	TRBJ1-4	.
TGTGCCAGCAGCCAAGAAAGTTTTGGCGGGAACTCCTACAATGAGCAGTTCTTC	CASSQESFGGNSYNEQFF	.	TRBV4-2	TRBJ2-1	.
TGTGCCAGCAGCTTAGATGGGGGGCTCCGGCAGTTCTTC	CASSLDGGLRQFF	.	TRBV11-2	TRBJ2-1	.
TGCAGCGTTCCCGGGACAGGGGGGGAATTCTATGGCTACACCTTC	CSVPGTGGEFYGYTF	.	TRBV29-1	TRBJ1-2	TRBD1
TGTGCCAGCAGCTCTTCTGCCGGGCTTAGCTCCTACAATGAGCAGTTCTTC	CASSSSAGLSSYNEQFF	.	TRBV7-9	TRBJ2-1	.
TGCGCCAGCAGTGAGTCTGAGGGATGGCTAGCGGATGGGAATGAGCAGTTCTTC	CASSESEGWLADGNEQFF	.	TRBV10-1	TRBJ2-1	TRBD2
TGCGCCAGCAGGCAAAGGTCCAACACTGAAGCTTTCTTT	CASRQRSNTEAFF	few	TRBV10-1	TRBJ1-1	.
TGTGCCTCTCCACGCTCAGGGGCAGGGGGCGTTAGCTACACCTTC	CASPRSGAGGVSYTF	.	TRBV30	TRBJ1-2	TRBD1
TGTGCCTGGAGTCCGGCAGGGGCTTGGGATGGCTACACCTTC	CAWSPAGAWDGYTF	.	TRBV30	TRBJ1-2	.
TGTGCCACCGGTCCGGCAATCACCGGGGAGCTGTTTTTT	CATGPAITGELFF	.	TRBV27	TRBJ2-2	.
TGTGCCAGCAGTGACCGAGCTAGCGGCACAGATACGCAGTATTTT	CASSDRASGTDTQYF	few	TRBV6-4	TRBJ2-3	.
TGTGCCCAACTAGCGGCAGACTACAATGAGCAGTTCTTC	CAQLAADYNEQFF	few	TRBV30	TRBJ2-1	TRBD2
TGTGCCAGCAGTTTAACAGAAACAACTAATGAAAAACTGTTTTTT	CASSLTETTNEKLFF	.	TRBV28	TRBJ1-4	.
TGTGCCAGCAGCACCAGGCTGGTAACGAACACCGGGGAGCTGTTTTTT	CASSTRLVTNTGELFF	.	TRBV11-2	TRBJ2-2	.
TGCGCCAGCAGCCTTACCGGGACAGGGGCCTACGAGCAGTACTTC	CASSLTGTGAYEQYF	.	TRBV5-1	TRBJ2-7	TRBD1
TGTGCCAGCATAGAGACCGCGAACACTGAAGCTTTCTTT	CASIETANTEAFF	once	TRBV6-6	TRBJ1-1	.
TGTGCCAGCAGCGTAGATGAGGGAAGCTCCTACAATGAGCAGTTCTTC	CASSVDEGSSYNEQFF	.	TRBV9	TRBJ2-1	.
TGTGCCAGCAGTTTACCTCCCTGGACAGGGGGCGTTCGATATGGCTACACCTTC	CASSLPPWTGGVRYGYTF	.	TRBV28	TRBJ1-2	TRBD1
TGTGCCAGCAGTTTAACCACTTTGGGTACGCAGTATTTT	CASSLTTLGTQYF	.	TRBV27	TRBJ2-3	.
TGTGCCAGCAGCGCCCGCGGGACCCTAAGCTACGAGCAGTACTTC	CASSARGTLSYEQYF	.	TRBV28	TRBJ2-7	.
TGTGCCAGCAGTTTCCAGACAAATTACAATGAGCAGTTCTTC	CASSFQTNYNEQFF	.	TRBV27	TRBJ2-1	.
TGCAGCGTTGGCGCAACGACAGAAAACTCTGGAAACACCATATATTTT	CSVGATTENSGNTIYF	.	TRBV29-1	TRBJ1-3	.
TGTGCCAGCAGTGAAGCGATCAGGGGGTTCACAGATACGCAGTATTTT	CASSEAIRGFTDTQYF	.	TRBV6-1	TRBJ2-3	TRBD1
TGCGCCAGCAGCCAAGAAGGGACTAACTACAATGAGCAGTTCTTC	CASSQEGTNYNEQFF	.	TRBV4-1	TRBJ2-1	TRBD2
TGTGCCAGCAAGGGGACAGCCGGGGAGCTGTTTTTT	CASKGTAGELFF	.	TRBV27	TRBJ2-2	TRBD1
TGTGCCAGCAGCCCCGCCGGGCGGCCCAAAGGTGAGCAGTTCTTC	CASSPAGRPKGEQFF	.	TRBV2	TRBJ2-1	.
TGCGCCAGCAGTCAAAGTTCCCGCAGGGCCAACGAGCAGTTCTTC	CASSQSSRRANEQFF	once	TRBV23-1	TRBJ2-1	.
TGTGCCAGCAGTCTTGGCGGCCTCCTGTACGAGCAGTACTTC	CASSLGGLLYEQYF	.	TRBV28	TRBJ2-7	.
TGTGCCAGCTCACCAAGCAGGAGTCCCAATCAGCCCCAGCATTTT	CASSPSRSPNQPQHF	.	TRBV18	TRBJ1-5	.
TGTGCCAGCAGTCTCCATAGCGGAGGCGGTTCCTACGAGCAGTACTTC	CASSLHSGGGSYEQYF	.	TRBV28	TRBJ2-7	.
TGTGCCAGCAGCTTAGCGGAGGAAACCTACGAGCAGTACTTC	CASSLAEETYEQYF	.	TRBV7-9	TRBJ2-7	.
TGTGCCAGCAGCCCCCGACTAGCCAGCATCTACGAGCAGTACTTC	CASSPRLASIYEQYF	.	TRBV14	TRBJ2-7	TRBD2
TGTGCCAGCAGGGGGACTAGCGGGAGAACAGATACGCAGTATTTT	CASRGTSGRTDTQYF	.	TRBV2	TRBJ2-3	TRBD2
TGCAGTGCTAGGGGACGCGATGAGCAGTTCTTC	CSARGRDEQFF	.	TRBV20-1	TRBJ2-1	.
TGTGCCAGCCAACCAGGACTAATTAGCAATCAGCCCCAGCATTTT	CASQPGLISNQPQHF	.	TRBV5-8	TRBJ1-5	.
TGTGCCAGCAGCGTAGATGGGGCGGCGCCCTACGAGCAGTACTTC	CASSVDGAAPYEQYF	.	TRBV9	TRBJ2-7	.
TGTGCCAGCAGTTTTGTGGGCAATCAGCCCCAGCATTTT	CASSFVGNQPQHF	.	TRBV28	TRBJ1-5	.
TGTGCCAGCAGTTTAAGCCCAGTCTCCTACGAGCAGTACTTC	CASSLSPVSYEQYF	.	TRBV27	TRBJ2-7	.